Below, 12 T cell receptor beta chains from the same sample are listed, as sequenced in a study of PD-1 blockade in classical Hodgkin lymphoma. Following autologous stem cell transplantation, relapse occurred in every patient, and exposure to brentuximab vedotin varied. Clones were sequenced by immunoSEQ multiplex PCR, and TCRdb holds only the in-frame ones, with some missing. The sample carries approximately 73,000 clones, under 95% recorded once. The specimen was peripheral blood mononuclear cells (PBMCs), collected at baseline. Receptors originate from a human donor with classical Hodgkin lymphoma.

The V gene is TRBV18, the J gene TRBJ1-4, with D maybe TRBD1 (6 bases). Germline loops: CDR1 KGHSH, CDR2 LQKENI. The CDR3 totals 14 residues. V lost 2 bases and J 8 bases, leaving 12 bases between the germline ends. The CDR3 reads CASSPEPGQEKLFF. The CDR3 DNA reads as TGTGCCAGCTCACCAGAGCCGGGACAAGAAAAACTGTTTTTT.

This chain links TRBV28 with TRBJ2-7, with 11 nucleotides matching TRBD1. V trimming: 5 bases; J trimming: 5 bases; junction bases outside the gene matches: 5. This CDR3 region has 14 residues. The germline CDR1 and CDR2 sequences are MDHEN and SYDVKM. The CDR3 bases are TGTGCCAGCAGTAGTGGACAGGGGGCGAACGAGCAGTACTTC. Its protein is CASSSGQGANEQYF.

J is TRBJ2-3 and V is TRBV6-1, with 7 bases that match TRBD2. This CDR3 is built from 15 residues. Unmatched junction bases numbered 10, after V lost 8 bases and J lost 2 bases. Per germline, CDR1 MNHNS and CDR2 SASEGT. The CDR3 DNA reads TGTGCCAGCTGCGAGGAGCGGGGAGACACAGATACGCAGTATTTT. Translation gives CASCEERGDTDTQYF.

The chain employs TRBV5-1 and TRBJ1-6, with 9 bases identical to TRBD1. The CDR3 consists of 17 residues. The V gene end was trimmed by 4 bases and the J gene end by 8 bases; junction bases not matched to a gene: 13. Per the germline V gene, CDR1 is SGHRS and CDR2 is YFSETQ. The CDR3 nucleotides are TGCGCCAGCAGCCTTCCCCTGACAGGGGGTAGGGATTCACCCCTCCACTTT. This sequence encodes CASSLPLTGGRDSPLHF.

This chain connects TRBV27 to TRBJ2-5, with unresolved D. The V gene lost 3 bases and the J gene lost 0 bases, with 20 bases spanning the gap. Germline V gene sequence: CDR1 MNHEY, CDR2 SMNVEV (reference sequence). This CDR3 has 18 amino acids. CDR3 bases: TGTGCCAGCAGTTTCCCTTCCCCCTATGGGCTCGACCAAGAGACCCAGTACTTC. It is translated as CASSFPSPYGLDQETQYF.

The chain couples TRBV19 to TRBJ1-4, with a weak D call TRBD1 (6 bases). This CDR3 has 16 amino acids. Germline CDR1 is LNHDA and CDR2 is SQIVND (reference sequence). Trimming took 2 bases from V and 5 from J, leaving 15 bases between them. The CDR3 DNA is TGTGCCAGTAGTATACGACCCGGGACATTAAATGAAAAACTGTTTTTT. It yields the protein CASSIRPGTLNEKLFF.

This sequence joins TRBV4-2 and TRBJ2-7, with D possibly being TRBD1 or TRBD2 (5 bases each). This CDR3 has 15 residues. Germline V lookup: CDR1 LGHNA, CDR2 YNFKEQ. V was cut by 3 bases and J by 3 bases, with 15 bases left in between. CDR3 nucleotides: TGTGCCAGCAGCCAGGGATCGGGGCAGATCTACGAGCAGTACTTC. It translates to CASSQGSGQIYEQYF.

The chain carries TRBV14 and TRBJ2-5; a weak D match, TRBD1 (5 bases). The germline gives CDR1 SGHDN, CDR2 FVKESK. The CDR3 spans 17 residues. V lost 3 bases and J lost 1, with 18 bases in between. The CDR3 nucleotides read TGTGCCAGCAGCCACTCTTATGGACCAGGGTTCCAAGAGACCCAGTACTTC. Amino acid sequence: CASSHSYGPGFQETQYF.

The chain recombines TRBV5-1 with TRBJ2-3; D gene uncertain. V was trimmed by 1 base and J by 2 bases, leaving 11 bases between them. The CDR3 has 15 residues. Germline V gene data show CDR1 as SGHRS and CDR2 as YFSETQ. CDR3 amino acids: CASSLSGISTDTQYF. Here the CDR3 DNA reads TGCGCCAGCAGCTTGAGTGGCATCTCCACAGATACGCAGTATTTT.

This sequence joins TRBV11-2 and TRBJ2-3; 7 bases match TRBD1. The CDR3 spans 16 residues. V lost 5 bases and J lost 2; bases outside the gene matches: 10. Germline lookup yields CDR1 SGHAT and CDR2 FQNNGV. The CDR3 bases are TGTGCCAGCAGCAGACCCGAGGACAGGCCCACAGATACGCAGTATTTT. It specifies CASSRPEDRPTDTQYF.

This chain connects TRBV19 to TRBJ2-5, with a possible D match to TRBD2 (7 bases). In germline, CDR1 is LNHDA, CDR2 SQIVND (reference sequence). V dropped 4 bases and J dropped 2 bases, with 17 bases sitting between them. CDR3 length: 16 amino acids. This CDR3 reads CASSTRFGGRQETQYF. Written as DNA, the CDR3 is TGTGCCAGTAGTACTCGATTCGGGGGGCGGCAAGAGACCCAGTACTTC.

The chain couples TRBV6-1 to TRBJ2-5; D gene ambiguous. From germline, CDR1 is MNHNS and CDR2 SASEGT. The CDR3 is 12 residues long. V lost 4 bases and J 2 bases, leaving 5 bases between the germline ends. CDR3 sequence (DNA): TGTGCCAGCAGTGTGGGACAAGAGACCCAGTACTTC. It encodes CASSVGQETQYF.